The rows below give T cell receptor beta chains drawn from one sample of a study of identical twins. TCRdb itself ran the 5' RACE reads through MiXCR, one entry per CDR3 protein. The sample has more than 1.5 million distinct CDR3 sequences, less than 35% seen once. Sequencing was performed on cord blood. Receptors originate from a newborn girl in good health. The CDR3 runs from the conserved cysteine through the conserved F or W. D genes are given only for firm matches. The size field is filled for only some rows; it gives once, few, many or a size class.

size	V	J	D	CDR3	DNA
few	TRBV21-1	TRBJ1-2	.	CASSKELRGTDLEGDGYTF	TGTGCCAGCAGCAAAGAGTTACGGGGGACAGATCTTGAGGGGGATGGCTACACCTTC
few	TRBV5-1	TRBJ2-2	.	CASSLESIDITGELFF	TGCGCCAGCAGCTTGGAAAGTATTGACATCACCGGGGAGCTGTTTTTT
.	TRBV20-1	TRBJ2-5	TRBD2	CSARDRNRGLAYQRETQYF	TGCAGTGCTAGAGATCGCAATCGAGGACTAGCGTATCAACGAGAGACCCAGTACTTC
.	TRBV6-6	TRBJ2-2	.	CASGGAVTLANTGELFF	TGTGCCAGCGGGGGGGCAGTGACCCTCGCGAACACCGGGGAGCTGTTTTTT
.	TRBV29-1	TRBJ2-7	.	CSVEGAGQGGYEQYF	TGCAGCGTTGAAGGGGCTGGGCAGGGAGGATACGAGCAGTACTTC
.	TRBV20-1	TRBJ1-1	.	CSARDRMGMNTEAFF	TGCAGTGCTAGAGATAGGATGGGGATGAACACTGAAGCTTTCTTT
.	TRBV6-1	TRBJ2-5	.	CASSEIRGPLVETHYF	TGTGCCAGCAGTGAAATTCGCGGCCCCCTGGTCGAGACCCACTACTTC
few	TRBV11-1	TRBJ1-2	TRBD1	CASSDRGRSYGYTF	TGTGCCAGCAGCGACAGGGGGCGCAGCTATGGCTACACCTTC
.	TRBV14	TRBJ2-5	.	CASSQDWTGERYF	TGTGCCAGCAGCCAAGATTGGACGGGAGAAAGGTACTTC
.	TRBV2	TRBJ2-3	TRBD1	CASNAGGADTQYF	TGTGCCAGCAACGCAGGGGGCGCAGATACGCAGTATTTT
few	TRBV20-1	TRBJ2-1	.	CSARRGRNNEQFF	TGCAGTGCTAGGCGGGGCCGGAACAATGAGCAGTTCTTC
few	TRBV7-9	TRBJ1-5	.	CASSNQGSNQPQHF	TGTGCCAGCAGCAATCAGGGTAGCAATCAGCCCCAGCATTTT
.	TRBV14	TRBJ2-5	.	CVSSPPPQETQYF	TGTGTCAGCAGCCCTCCCCCCCAAGAGACCCAGTACTTC
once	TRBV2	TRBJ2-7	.	CASSGLGGAYNEQYF	TGTGCCAGCAGTGGACTAGGGGGGGCCTACAATGAGCAGTACTTC
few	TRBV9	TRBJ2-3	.	CASSVGRRSRSTDTQYF	TGTGCCAGCAGCGTAGGGCGGCGGTCCAGAAGCACAGATACGCAGTATTTT
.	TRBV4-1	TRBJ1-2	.	CASSQDVGGAYGYTF	TGCGCCAGCAGCCAAGATGTTGGGGGCGCTTATGGCTACACCTTC